This TCR beta chain was identified during a study of T cell repertoires in ileal Crohn's disease. Study-level results: Compared with CD4 T cells, sorted CD8 cells carried more expanded clones.

Germline V lookup: CDR1 MDHEN, CDR2 SYDVKM. This CDR3 has 14 amino acids. The ends lost 3 bases at V and 5 bases at J; junction bases unmatched: 6. On this clone: What it binds is unknown.

The assay was immunoSEQ multiplex PCR, and TCRdb's table has in-frame clones only and misses some. Here the sample spans 7,000 or so clones, about three quarters being singletons. Time point defined: proximal margin of the surgical specimen (macroscopically non-inflamed). The sequenced sample consisted of ileal tissue. The receptor was isolated from an adult with Crohn's disease. The chain is built from TRBV28 and TRBJ2-5, with 7 bases fitting TRBD2. The CDR3 sequence is CASSLSGGKETQYF. Here the CDR3 DNA reads TGTGCCAGCAGTTTGTCGGGGGGAAAGGAGACCCAGTACTTC.